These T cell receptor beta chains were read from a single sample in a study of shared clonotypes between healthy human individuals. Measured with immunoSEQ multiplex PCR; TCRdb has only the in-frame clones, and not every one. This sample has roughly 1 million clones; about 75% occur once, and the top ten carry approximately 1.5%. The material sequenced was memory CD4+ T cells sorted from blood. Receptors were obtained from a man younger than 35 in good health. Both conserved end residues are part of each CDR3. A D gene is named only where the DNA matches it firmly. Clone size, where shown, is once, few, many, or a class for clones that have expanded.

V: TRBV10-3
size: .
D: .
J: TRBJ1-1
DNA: TGTGCCACCCAGGAGAACCCTAACACTGAAGCTTTCTTT
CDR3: CATQENPNTEAFF

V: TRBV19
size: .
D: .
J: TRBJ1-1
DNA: TGTGCCAGTAGTCCGGTCGGGGGGAACACTGAAGCTTTCTTT
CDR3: CASSPVGGNTEAFF

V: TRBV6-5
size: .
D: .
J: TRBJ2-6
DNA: TGTGCCAGCATTTATATAGGCTCTGGGGCCAACGTCCTGACTTTC
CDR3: CASIYIGSGANVLTF

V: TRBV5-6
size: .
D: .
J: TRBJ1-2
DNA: TGTGCCAGCAGCTTGAGGAGGACGTCGGGGGGCTACACCTTC
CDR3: CASSLRRTSGGYTF

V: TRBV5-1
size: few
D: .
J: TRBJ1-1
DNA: TGCGCCAGCAGCTGGGGGGGCGACACTGAAGCTTTCTTT
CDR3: CASSWGGDTEAFF

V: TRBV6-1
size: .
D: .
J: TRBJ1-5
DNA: TGTGCCAGCAGTTGGGACCGGTTCGCGACCCAGCATTTT
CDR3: CASSWDRFATQHF

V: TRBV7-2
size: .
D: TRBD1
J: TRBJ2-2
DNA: TGTGCCAGCAGCACCGGGACAGTATTAAACACCGGGGAGCTGTTTTTT
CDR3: CASSTGTVLNTGELFF

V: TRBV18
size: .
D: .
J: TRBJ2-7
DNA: TGTGCCAGCTCACCGAGTAAGGGTACCTACGAGCAGTACTTC
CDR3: CASSPSKGTYEQYF

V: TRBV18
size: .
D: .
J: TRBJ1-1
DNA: TGTGCCAGCTCACAGGGGATAACTGAAGCTTTCTTT
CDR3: CASSQGITEAFF

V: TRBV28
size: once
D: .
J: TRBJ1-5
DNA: TGTGCCAGCAGTACCACAGGGTTGAGCAATCAGCCCCAGCATTTT
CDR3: CASSTTGLSNQPQHF

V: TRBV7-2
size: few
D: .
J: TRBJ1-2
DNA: TGTGCCAGCAGCTTCCCGGAGTCTATGAGGGGCTACACCTTC
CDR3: CASSFPESMRGYTF

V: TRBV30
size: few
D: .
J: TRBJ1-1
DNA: TGTGCCTGGAAAGGAATGAACACTGAAGCTTTCTTT
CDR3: CAWKGMNTEAFF

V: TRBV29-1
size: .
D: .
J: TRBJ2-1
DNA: TGCAGCGTTGACCCCTACAATGAGCAGTTCTTC
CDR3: CSVDPYNEQFF

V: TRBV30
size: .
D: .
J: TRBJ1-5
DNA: TGTGCCTGCTTGCGGGCGGGGGGCGGTAGTCAGCCCCAGCATTTT
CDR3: CACLRAGGGSQPQHF

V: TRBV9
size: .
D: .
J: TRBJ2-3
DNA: TGTGCCAGCAGCGTAGGGTACGGGGGATTGAATACGCAGTATTTT
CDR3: CASSVGYGGLNTQYF

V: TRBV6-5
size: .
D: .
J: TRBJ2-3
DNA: TGTGCCAGCAGTTACGATGGGCGGAACACAGATACGCAGTATTTT
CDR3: CASSYDGRNTDTQYF

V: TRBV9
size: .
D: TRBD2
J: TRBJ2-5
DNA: TGTGCCAGCAGCGAGGGGACTAGCGGGGGGATCGGCGAGACCCAGTACTTC
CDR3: CASSEGTSGGIGETQYF

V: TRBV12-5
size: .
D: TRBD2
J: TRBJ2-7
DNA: TGTGCTAGTGGAATTGGACTTAGCGGGGGAGAGCAGTACTTC
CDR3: CASGIGLSGGEQYF

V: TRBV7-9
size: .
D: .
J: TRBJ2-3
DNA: TGTGCCAGCAGCTCGGACGGCACAGATACGCAGTATTTT
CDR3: CASSSDGTDTQYF

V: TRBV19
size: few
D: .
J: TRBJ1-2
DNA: TGTGCCAGTACTTCAACGGTGGGGAGTTTTGGCTACACCTTC
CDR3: CASTSTVGSFGYTF

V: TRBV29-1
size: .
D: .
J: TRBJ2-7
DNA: TGCAGCGTTGAAGGGGCAGCTGGGGCCGGTTACGAGCAGTACTTC
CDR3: CSVEGAAGAGYEQYF

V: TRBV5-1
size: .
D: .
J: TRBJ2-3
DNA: TGCGCCAGCAGCTTGGGGCTAACTAGTGGATACACAGATACGCAGTATTTT
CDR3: CASSLGLTSGYTDTQYF

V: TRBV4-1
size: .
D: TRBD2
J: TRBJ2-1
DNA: TGCGCCAGCAGCCACACCCCCCTCCTAGCGGGAGGGAATGAGCAGTTCTTC
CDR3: CASSHTPLLAGGNEQFF

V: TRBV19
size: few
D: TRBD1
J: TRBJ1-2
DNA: TGTGCCAGTCGTCGACAGGGGGGCTATGGCTACACCTTC
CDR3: CASRRQGGYGYTF

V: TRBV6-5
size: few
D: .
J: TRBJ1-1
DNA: TGTGCCAGCAGCCGAGGACAGAACACTGAAGCTTTCTTT
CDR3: CASSRGQNTEAFF

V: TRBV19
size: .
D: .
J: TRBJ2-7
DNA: TGTGCCAGTAGCTTCGGCTACGAGCAGTACTTC
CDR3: CASSFGYEQYF